The T cell receptor (beta chain) under discussion was sequenced for a study of blood T cells in healthy people across ages. The ends lost 3 bases at V and 5 bases at J; junction bases unmatched: 9. This CDR3 spans 15 amino acids. Germline V gives CDR1 KGHSH, CDR2 LQKENI. A second PCR of 7 to 11 cycles used a sample-barcoded 5' primer and a J-beta primer mix. One entry per CDR3 protein results from TCRdb running MiXCR on the 5' RACE reads. There are approximately 1.5 million distinct CDR3 sequences in the sample; about 32% occur only once, and 10% to 12% lies in the top ten. The source is a woman in her thirties in good health. Sequencing was carried out using blood. The V call is TRBV18, the J call TRBJ1-1, with 7 nucleotides matching TRBD1. DNA of the CDR3: TGTGCCAGCTCACCCTCGACAGGGCGGGAGACTGAAGCTTTCTTT. This translates into CASSPSTGRETEAFF.